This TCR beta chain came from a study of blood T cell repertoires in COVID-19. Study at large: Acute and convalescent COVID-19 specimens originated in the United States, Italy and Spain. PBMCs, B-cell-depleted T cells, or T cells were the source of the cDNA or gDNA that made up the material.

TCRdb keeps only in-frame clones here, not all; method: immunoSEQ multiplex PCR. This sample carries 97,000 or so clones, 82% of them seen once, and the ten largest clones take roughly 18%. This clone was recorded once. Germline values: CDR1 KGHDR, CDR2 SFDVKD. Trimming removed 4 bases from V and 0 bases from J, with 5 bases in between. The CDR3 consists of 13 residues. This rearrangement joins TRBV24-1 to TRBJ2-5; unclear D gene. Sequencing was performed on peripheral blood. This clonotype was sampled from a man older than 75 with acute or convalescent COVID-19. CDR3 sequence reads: CATSEDYQETQYF. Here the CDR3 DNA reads TGTGCCACCAGTGAAGACTACCAAGAGACCCAGTACTTC.